This T cell receptor (beta chain) emerged from a study of T-cell reconstitution after alpha-beta-depleted transplantation in children. Study outcomes and limitations: Fresh T-cell production supplied most of the T-cell counts and diversity seen one year after transplant. Surviving recipient T cells and thymic progenitors underlay high day-60 TCRbeta diversity in some patients. Reports say that about two months after transplant, the alpha-beta T cells came out of several hundred graft clones that had expanded.

As regards this clonotype: Its antigen is not known. Possible read error: a much larger clone is one base away.

Germline V CDR1 and CDR2: MNHNS, SASEGT. The CDR3 loop spans 12 amino acids. A library of TCRbeta sequences, prepared with unique molecular identifiers, was generated. Each CDR3 protein is one row after TCRdb ran MiXCR on the PCR reads. The sample holds around 200,000 distinct CDR3 sequences, approximately 10% seen once. The V call is TRBV6-1, the J call TRBJ2-1; no firm D call. Specimen: PBMCs, collected before TCRalphabeta/CD19-depleted stem cell transplant. The TCR was taken from a child younger than two with acute myeloid leukemia, due to receive a stem cell transplant. The CDR3 reads CACSEVGNEQFF. CDR3 nucleotide sequence: TGTGCCTGCAGTGAAGTTGGAAATGAGCAGTTCTTC.